The 23 T cell receptor beta chains presented below share a single source sample, sequenced in a study of T cells in pancreatic ductal adenocarcinoma. Sequencing was performed with immunoSEQ multiplex PCR; in TCRdb, only in-frame clones are kept and a portion is missing. The data hold 31,000 or so clones, with approximately 94% observed a single time. Surgery without prior neoadjuvant therapy was the treatment of the selected pancreatic ductal adenocarcinoma patients. Sequencing used PBMCs. The origin of the receptors is a human donor with pancreatic ductal adenocarcinoma.

The chain joins TRBV6-1 to TRBJ2-7, with D maybe TRBD1 (5 bases). Germline V gene data show CDR1 as MNHNS and CDR2 as SASEGT. Trimming shortened V by 8 bases and J by 5 bases, and 13 bases separated the two germline ends. The CDR3 runs to 12 residues. The CDR3 sequence is CASLGVGDEQYF. DNA for the CDR3: TGTGCCAGCCTAGGGGTAGGGGACGAGCAGTACTTC.

The chain uses TRBV6-5 and TRBJ1-6; TRBD1 agrees at 8 bases. This CDR3 has 15 residues. The junction had 6 bases not matched to a gene; V was cut back by 4 bases and J by 7 bases. Germline V CDR1 and CDR2: MNHEY, SVGAGI. The CDR3: CASSSPRQGNSPLHF. DNA of the CDR3: TGTGCCAGCAGTTCGCCTAGACAGGGGAATTCACCCCTCCACTTT.

The chain joins TRBV18 to TRBJ1-5; 11 bases map to TRBD1. The J segment lost 0 bases and the V segment lost 3 bases, leaving 1 base of the junction unmatched. CDR1 KGHSH and CDR2 LQKENI come from the germline V gene. The CDR3 sequence is 16 residues long. The CDR3 nucleotides read TGTGCCAGCTCACCGGACAGGGGGCATAGCAATCAGCCCCAGCATTTT. Residues: CASSPDRGHSNQPQHF. The full variable domain, in which reference TRBV18 and TRBJ1-5 provide the parts outside the CDR3, is NAGVMQNPRHLVRRRGQEARLRCSPMKGHSHVYWYRQLPEEGLKFMVYLQKENIIDESGMPKERFSAEFPKEGPSILRIQQVVRGDSAAYFCASSPDRGHSNQPQHFGDGTRLSIL.

The chain joins TRBV6-5 to TRBJ1-1, with D uncertain. Germline V gene sequence: CDR1 MNHEY, CDR2 SVGAGI. V lost 0 bases and J lost 11, with 13 bases in between. The CDR3 spans 13 residues. The CDR3 here is CASSYSPRGRAFF. The CDR3 coding sequence is TGTGCCAGCAGTTACTCCCCCCGGGGAAGGGCTTTCTTT.

This chain connects TRBV9 to TRBJ1-5; the D is unclear. Germline lookup yields CDR1 SGDLS and CDR2 YYNGEE. Trimming took 3 bases from V and 3 from J, leaving 7 bases between them. CDR3 length: 13 amino acids. The CDR3 protein is CASSAGYNQPQHF. The CDR3 bases are TGTGCCAGCAGCGCCGGGTACAATCAGCCCCAGCATTTT.

J is TRBJ1-2 and V is TRBV29-1; D is unresolved. Per germline, CDR1 SQVTM and CDR2 ANQGSEA. CDR3 length: 14 amino acids. With 0 bases removed from V and 2 bases from J, the gap between germline ends came to 10 bases. The CDR3 DNA follows: TGCAGCGTTGAAGATCTTTACAGCAACTATGGCTACACCTTC. This gives the protein CSVEDLYSNYGYTF. Using reference TRBV29-1 and TRBJ1-2 for the parts outside the CDR3, the full variable domain is SAVISQKPSRDICQRGTSLTIQCQVDSQVTMMFWYRQQPGQSLTLIATANQGSEATYESGFVIDKFPISRPNLTFSTLTVSNMSPEDSSIYLCSVEDLYSNYGYTFGSGTRLTVV.

This clone was found once. V is TRBV2 and J is TRBJ2-7; 8 bases line up with TRBD1. CDR1 is SNHLY and CDR2 is FYNNEI in the germline V gene. The CDR3 spans 13 residues. Trimming took 11 bases from V and 1 from J; bases not matched to a gene: 7. The CDR3 coding sequence is TGTGCCGGAGGGGACAGGCCTTCCTACGAGCAGTACTTC. Amino acids: CAGGDRPSYEQYF.

In its sample, this clone was seen once. The chain uses TRBV7-9 and TRBJ2-2; 9 bases are a match to TRBD2. V lost 11 bases to trimming and J lost 0 bases; unmatched junction nucleotides: 10. Germline CDR1 is SEHNR and CDR2 is FQNEAQ (reference sequence). CDR3 length: 16 residues. DNA for the CDR3: TGTGCCGGGACTAGCCGCCCACGGACGAACACCGGGGAGCTGTTTTTT. This codes for CAGTSRPRTNTGELFF.

This clone was detected once. J is TRBJ1-2 and V is TRBV19; D perhaps matches TRBD1 (6 bases). This CDR3 is built from 15 residues. Germline V lookup: CDR1 LNHDA, CDR2 SQIVND (reference sequence). Trimming took off 3 bases at V and 1 base at J, with 12 bases between the two ends. Written as DNA, the CDR3 is TGTGCCAGTAGTATCGTGGCAGGGGTTAACTATGGCTACACCTTC. It encodes CASSIVAGVNYGYTF.

V and J are TRBV4-2 and TRBJ1-5, with 7 bases that match TRBD1. Germline trimming cut 4 bases from V and 9 bases from J; bases unmatched to any gene: 9. This CDR3 has 14 residues. CDR1 and CDR2 from the germline V gene are LGHNA and YNFKEQ. The CDR3 bases are TGTGCCAGCAGCCTTAGAGGACAGGAGGGGCCCCAGCATTTT. It codes for CASSLRGQEGPQHF.

The chain has TRBV5-6 and TRBJ2-2, with D possibly matching TRBD2 (6 bases). V was clipped by 0 bases and J by 6 bases, with 15 bases between them. The CDR3 is 16 amino acids. Looked up from germline, CDR1 is SGHDT and CDR2 is YYEEEE. CDR3 sequence reads: CASSLDPGVVPGELFF. CDR3 DNA sequence: TGTGCCAGCAGCTTGGATCCGGGGGTTGTCCCCGGGGAGCTGTTTTTT.

CDR3 sequence: CASSKERYEQYF. In nucleotides, the CDR3 is TGTGCCAGCAGCAAGGAACGGTACGAGCAGTACTTC. This chain joins TRBV7-2 and TRBJ2-7; D unclear. Trimming took 5 bases from V and 4 from J, leaving 9 bases between them. Per germline, CDR1 SGHTA and CDR2 FQGNSA. The CDR3 totals 12 residues.

The chain carries TRBV7-9 and TRBJ1-1; D not resolved. The CDR3 length is 15 residues. V was cut by 0 bases and J by 0 bases, with 8 bases left in between. Germline V gene sequence: CDR1 SEHNR, CDR2 FQNEAQ (reference sequence). In DNA form, the CDR3 reads TGTGCCAGCAGCTTAGCTGGCGGCGTGAACACTGAAGCTTTCTTT. Translated: CASSLAGGVNTEAFF.

This clone was counted once. The V and J genes are TRBV6-1 and TRBJ2-5; 9 positions match TRBD1. V shed 6 bases, J shed 6 bases, and the junction held 11 bases outside the gene matches. Germline loops: CDR1 MNHNS, CDR2 SASEGT. This CDR3 spans 15 amino acids. CDR3 DNA: TGTGCCAGCAGGATAGGAGGACAGGGGATGAAGACCCAGTACTTC. Protein: CASRIGGQGMKTQYF.

This clone was observed a single time. The chain uses TRBV28 and TRBJ1-2; a weak D match, TRBD1 (6 bases). Germline V lookup: CDR1 MDHEN, CDR2 SYDVKM. With 8 bases removed from V and 7 bases from J, the gap between germline ends came to 20 bases. The length of the CDR3 is 14 residues. The chain's CDR3 is CASRQNPQGSGYTF. The DNA for the CDR3 is TGTGCCAGCCGCCAAAACCCACAGGGAAGTGGCTACACCTTC.

The rearrangement uses TRBV4-3 and TRBJ2-2; 15 nucleotides match TRBD2. The CDR3 consists of 19 residues. Germline CDR1 reads LGHNA; CDR2 reads YSLEER. Germline trimming cut 1 base from V and 1 base from J; bases unmatched to any gene: 4. The CDR3 DNA reads as TGCGCCAGCAGCCAAGGGACTAGCGGGAGGGCCTGGAACACCGGGGAGCTGTTTTTT. The encoded protein is CASSQGTSGRAWNTGELFF.

CDR3 coding DNA: TGTGCCAGCAGCGCCAGACAGGGGGCGGCTAGTAAGCAGTACTTC. This sequence encodes CASSARQGAASKQYF. This sequence joins TRBV7-2 and TRBJ2-7; 10 bases line up with TRBD1. Per germline, CDR1 SGHTA and CDR2 FQGNSA. This CDR3 comprises 15 residues. The trim removed 5 bases at V and 8 bases at J, leaving 12 bases unmatched.

J is TRBJ2-5 and V is TRBV9; 11 bases match TRBD2. There are 17 residues in the CDR3. Germline loops: CDR1 SGDLS, CDR2 YYNGEE. V shed 0 bases, J shed 2 bases, and the junction held 6 bases outside the gene matches. In nucleotides, the CDR3 is TGTGCCAGCAGCGTAGCGGGACTAGCGGAGTCGCAAGAGACCCAGTACTTC. Protein sequence: CASSVAGLAESQETQYF. Full variable domain (outside the CDR3, taken from reference TRBV9 and TRBJ2-5): DSGVTQTPKHLITATGQRVTLRCSPRSGDLSVYWYQQSLDQGLQFLIQYYNGEERAKGNILERFSAQQFPDLHSELNLSSLELGDSALYFCASSVAGLAESQETQYFGPGTRLLVL.

The genes are TRBV28 and TRBJ1-2, with 8 bases that match TRBD1. Germline V gene data show CDR1 as MDHEN and CDR2 as SYDVKM. This CDR3 is built from 14 residues. With V trimmed by 8 bases and J by 3 bases, 8 bases remained unmatched. The DNA of the CDR3 is TGTGCCAGCGGACAGGGAACCTTATACTATGGCTACACCTTC. It specifies CASGQGTLYYGYTF.

The chain carries TRBV7-8 and TRBJ1-4; D gene unclear. V was clipped by 5 bases and J by 8 bases, with 18 bases between them. Germline CDR1 and CDR2: SGHVS and FQNEAQ. The CDR3 extends over 15 amino acids. The CDR3 DNA is TGTGCCAGCAGCCTAACCGGGTCCTTAAGAGAAAAACTGTTTTTT. This codes for CASSLTGSLREKLFF.

The chain employs TRBV7-6 and TRBJ1-3, with D unresolved. The CDR3 contains 12 residues. Per the germline V gene, CDR1 is SGHVS and CDR2 is FNYEAQ. The V end lost 5 bases, the J end lost 4 bases, and 6 bases lay between the germline ends. The CDR3: CASSQGGNTIYF. The CDR3 bases are TGTGCCAGCAGCCAAGGGGGAAACACCATATATTTT.

The rearrangement joins TRBV6-5 to TRBJ1-2, with D possibly being TRBD1 (6 bases). The V end was cut by 4 bases, the J end by 0 bases, with 15 bases between. Per germline, CDR1 MNHEY and CDR2 SVGAGI. CDR3 length: 16 amino acids. The CDR3 spells CASSFDRKVANYGYTF. The CDR3 nucleotides read TGTGCCAGCAGTTTCGACAGGAAGGTCGCTAACTATGGCTACACCTTC.

This chain uses TRBV28 with TRBJ2-5; D is unclear. V was pared by 8 bases and J by 3 bases, with 10 bases between. The CDR3 extends over 12 amino acids. The germline V gene has CDR1 MDHEN and CDR2 SYDVKM. This CDR3 reads CASGLLKETQYF. The CDR3 DNA reads as TGTGCCAGCGGCTTGCTAAAAGAGACCCAGTACTTC.